Listed below are T cell receptor beta chains from one sample, sequenced in a study of T cell responses to AZD1222 COVID-19 vaccine. TCRdb keeps only in-frame clones here, not all; method: immunoSEQ multiplex PCR. This sample has 100,000 to 150,000 clones, with roughly nine tenths found just once. The sequencing used peripheral blood, collected 28 days after the second AZD1222 dose. These receptors originate from an adult who received the AZD1222 COVID-19 vaccine. Both conserved end residues are part of each CDR3. Each record gives: V gene, D gene, clone size, J gene, CDR3 DNA, CDR3 protein. D genes are given only for firm matches. Some rows have no size entry. The others give once, few or many, or a class for an expanded clone.

TRBV18	NA	NA	TRBJ2-2	TGTGCCAGCTCACCAATGGGGCCAGGCGGGACCGGGGAGCTGTTTTTT	CASSPMGPGGTGELFF
TRBV6-6	TRBD1	few	TRBJ1-5	TGTGCCAGCAGACTCTACAGGGGCGGCAATCAGCCCCAGCATTTT	CASRLYRGGNQPQHF
TRBV12-3/TRBV12-4	NA	NA	TRBJ2-1	TGTGCCAGCACGAAGTTTGGGAATGAGCAGTTCTTC	CASTKFGNEQFF
TRBV10-3	NA	once	TRBJ2-3	TGTGCCATCAGTGAGTCCTTCCAGGACAAAAATACGCAGTATTTT	CAISESFQDKNTQYF
TRBV18	NA	NA	TRBJ1-1	TGTGCCAGCTCTCTACCCTGGGGGAACACTGAAGCTTTCTTT	CASSLPWGNTEAFF
TRBV5-6	NA	NA	TRBJ1-1	TGTGCCAGCAGCTTGACACTGAACACTGAAGCTTTCTTT	CASSLTLNTEAFF
TRBV6-5	NA	NA	TRBJ2-3	TGTGCCACCGCAAGAGCGGGTAGCACAGATACGCAGTATTTT	CATARAGSTDTQYF
TRBV5-4	NA	NA	TRBJ2-1	TGTGCCAGCAGACCGACGCAGGGCCACAATGAGCAGTTCTTC	CASRPTQGHNEQFF
TRBV7-9	NA	once	TRBJ1-4	TGTGCCAGCAGCTTTTCCCCCAGTGGGAGAAATGAAAAACTGTTTTTT	CASSFSPSGRNEKLFF
TRBV27	NA	NA	TRBJ1-5	TGTGCCAGCAGTTCGCAGAGACAAGCCCCCAATCAGCCCCAGCATTTT	CASSSQRQAPNQPQHF
TRBV6-5	NA	NA	TRBJ1-1	TGTGCCAGCAGTTACGCGGGGGAGAGGGCTTTCTTT	CASSYAGERAFF
TRBV30	NA	NA	TRBJ1-2	TGTGCCTGGAGTGTAAGGGGTCCAGGGGTCTATGGCTACACCTTC	CAWSVRGPGVYGYTF
TRBV19	NA	NA	TRBJ2-7	TGTGCCAGTAGTATAGAAAAATTCTACGAGCAGTACTTC	CASSIEKFYEQYF
TRBV7-2	TRBD2	NA	TRBJ2-7	TGTGCCAGCAGCCTCACCGGGACTAGCGGTTACGAGCAGTACTTC	CASSLTGTSGYEQYF
TRBV21-1	NA	NA	TRBJ1-5	TGTGCCAGCAGCGAAGGGTGTGTGAGCAATCAGCCCCAGCATTTT	CASSEGCVSNQPQHF
TRBV6-5	TRBD1	NA	TRBJ1-2	TGTGCCAGCACCCCGCAGGGGGGCCCATATGGCTACACCTTC	CASTPQGGPYGYTF
TRBV6-5	NA	NA	TRBJ1-1	TGTGCCAGCAGTTACCAGGGTAGCACTGAAGCTTTCTTT	CASSYQGSTEAFF
TRBV28	NA	NA	TRBJ1-2	TGTGCCAGCAGTTTATTACTCAGGGACTACACCTTC	CASSLLLRDYTF
TRBV30	NA	NA	TRBJ2-5	TGTGCCTGGAGTGGAGGGTTGGAGACCCAGTACTTC	CAWSGGLETQYF
TRBV20-1	TRBD1	once	TRBJ1-2	TGCAGTGCTGGGACAGGGGTTGGCTACACCTTC	CSAGTGVGYTF
TRBV19	NA	NA	TRBJ1-2	TGTGCCAGTAGTCCTACTTCCGGGACAACCAACTATGGCTACACCTTC	CASSPTSGTTNYGYTF
TRBV4-1	NA	once	TRBJ1-2	TGCGCCAGCAGCCAAGATCGACGGAACTATGGCTACACCTTC	CASSQDRRNYGYTF
TRBV9	TRBD1	NA	TRBJ2-5	TGTGCCAGCAGCGTAGTTGGACAGGGTTTTGGAGAGACCCAGTACTTC	CASSVVGQGFGETQYF
TRBV6-5	NA	NA	TRBJ1-1	TGTGCCAGCAGTTATAATACAGGGCGCACTGAAGCTTTCTTT	CASSYNTGRTEAFF
TRBV19	TRBD1	NA	TRBJ1-1	TGTGCCAGTACGGGGGACAGGGGGGTGAACACTGAAGCTTTCTTT	CASTGDRGVNTEAFF
TRBV5-1	TRBD1	few	TRBJ2-1	TGCGCCAGCAGCCGCGAGCCGGGACAGGGGTTAAACAATGAGCAGTTCTTC	CASSREPGQGLNNEQFF
TRBV27	NA	NA	TRBJ1-4	TGTGCCAGCAGTTTCAACCCCCACACGGAAAAACTGTTTTTT	CASSFNPHTEKLFF
TRBV12-3/TRBV12-4	NA	NA	TRBJ1-2	TGTGCCAGCAGGGGGGGGCAGAACTATGGCTACACCTTC	CASRGGQNYGYTF
TRBV29-1	NA	NA	TRBJ1-1	TGCAGCGTCCCCGGGGAACCTACAGGGATGAACACTGAAGCTTTCTTT	CSVPGEPTGMNTEAFF
TRBV7-9	TRBD2	few	TRBJ2-3	TGTGCCAGCAGCCGACCGGGGGGTGTCGTAGATACGCAGTATTTT	CASSRPGGVVDTQYF
TRBV6-1	NA	NA	TRBJ1-5	TGTGCCAGCAGTGAAACAGAGAACCAGCCCCAGCATTTT	CASSETENQPQHF
TRBV6-5	NA	NA	TRBJ2-1	TGTGCCAGCAGTTACGGTAGGGCCCGAGTGAATGAGCAGTTCTTC	CASSYGRARVNEQFF
TRBV10-1	TRBD2	NA	TRBJ2-5	TGCGCCAGCAGTGCGGGACTAGCGGGCTTCGAGACCCAGTACTTC	CASSAGLAGFETQYF
TRBV7-2	NA	NA	TRBJ2-5	TGTGCCAGCAGCCCGTGGTATCAAGAGACCCAGTACTTC	CASSPWYQETQYF
TRBV5-1	NA	once	TRBJ2-3	TGCGCCAGCAGCTTGTGGGGGGCGGGTAGCACAGATACGCAGTATTTT	CASSLWGAGSTDTQYF
TRBV7-8	NA	NA	TRBJ2-5	TGTGCCAGCAGCTTAGGGCAGGGGCCGTCAGAGACCCAGTACTTC	CASSLGQGPSETQYF
TRBV4-3	NA	once	TRBJ1-5	TGCGCCAGCAGCCAAGATTCCCAGGGAGGGGGTCAGCCCCAGCATTTT	CASSQDSQGGGQPQHF
TRBV3-1/TRBV3-2	NA	once	TRBJ1-1	TGTGCCAGCAGCCGGTCAGAACGGACTGAAGCTTTCTTT	CASSRSERTEAFF
TRBV7-2	TRBD2	NA	TRBJ2-5	TGTGCCAGCAGGCCGCGGGGCGGGGGAGGAACAGAGACCCAGTACTTC	CASRPRGGGGTETQYF
TRBV19	TRBD2	NA	TRBJ2-7	TGTGCCAGTAGGACCACTAGCGGGAATTCCTACGAGCAGTACTTC	CASRTTSGNSYEQYF
TRBV5-8	NA	once	TRBJ2-1	TGTGCCAGCAGCTTCTTGGTCAATGAGCAGTTCTTC	CASSFLVNEQFF
TRBV2	TRBD1	NA	TRBJ1-6	TGTGCCAGCAGGCGTGGGACAGGGACTTCACCCCTCCACTTT	CASRRGTGTSPLHF
TRBV6-6	NA	NA	TRBJ1-2	TGTGCCAGCAGTTACTCCAAAGGCTACACCTTC	CASSYSKGYTF
TRBV6-2/TRBV6-3	TRBD1	NA	TRBJ2-3	TGTGCCAGCAGTTTACAGGGGGTCCCAGATACGCAGTATTTT	CASSLQGVPDTQYF
TRBV6-1	NA	NA	TRBJ2-2	TGTGCCAGCAGTGAATTCGGATCCGGGGAGCTGTTTTTT	CASSEFGSGELFF
TRBV30	NA	NA	TRBJ1-1	TGTGCCTGGAGCCCCATGGGGAACACTGAAGCTTTCTTT	CAWSPMGNTEAFF
TRBV18	TRBD1	NA	TRBJ2-7	TGTGCCAGCTCACCCAAAGGGACAGCCTACGAGCAGTACTTC	CASSPKGTAYEQYF
TRBV4-2	NA	NA	TRBJ1-4	TGTGCCAGCAGCCCCAACACAGCAACTAATGAAAAACTGTTTTTT	CASSPNTATNEKLFF
TRBV12-3/TRBV12-4	NA	few	TRBJ2-7	TGTGCCAGCAGTTTCCAGGGGCACGAGCAGTACTTC	CASSFQGHEQYF
TRBV6-5	TRBD2	NA	TRBJ2-5	TGTGCCAGCACCCCCTCGGGTAGCGGGGTAGAGACCCAGTACTTC	CASTPSGSGVETQYF